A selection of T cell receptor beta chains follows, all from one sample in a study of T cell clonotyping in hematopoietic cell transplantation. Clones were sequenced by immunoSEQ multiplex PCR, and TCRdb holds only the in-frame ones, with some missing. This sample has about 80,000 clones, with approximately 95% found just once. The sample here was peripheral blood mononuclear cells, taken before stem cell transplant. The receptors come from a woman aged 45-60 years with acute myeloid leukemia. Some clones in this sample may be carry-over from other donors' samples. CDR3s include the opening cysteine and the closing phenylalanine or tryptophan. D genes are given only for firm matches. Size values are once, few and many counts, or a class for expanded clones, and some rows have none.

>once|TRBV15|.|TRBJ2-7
TGTGCCACCAGCAGAGTGGGCGAGCAGTACTTC
CATSRVGEQYF
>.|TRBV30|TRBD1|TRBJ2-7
TGTGCCTGGAGTAAGGGCCGGGACAGGGGGTCCTACGAGCAGTACTTC
CAWSKGRDRGSYEQYF
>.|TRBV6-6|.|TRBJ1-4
TGTGCCAGCAGTTACGGGGGTGAAAAACTGTTTTTT
CASSYGGEKLFF
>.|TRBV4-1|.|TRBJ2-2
TGCGCCAGCAGGTTACACCTTTCGGGACTCCCGAACACCGGGGAGCTGTTTTTT
CASRLHLSGLPNTGELFF
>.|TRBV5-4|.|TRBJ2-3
TGTGCCAGCAGCAACGGACGCCCAAGCACAGATACGCAGTATTTT
CASSNGRPSTDTQYF
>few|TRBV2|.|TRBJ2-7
TGTGCCAGCAGTGAAGTCGACGAGCAGTACTTC
CASSEVDEQYF
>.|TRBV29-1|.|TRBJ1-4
TGCAGCGTCCGGGGGGACATCGGTTATGAAAAACTGTTTTTT
CSVRGDIGYEKLFF
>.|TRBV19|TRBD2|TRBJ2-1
TGTGCCAGTAGTATTTTGGGGACTAGCGGGATGAGGTACAATGAGCAGTTCTTC
CASSILGTSGMRYNEQFF
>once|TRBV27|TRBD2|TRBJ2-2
TGTGCCAGCAGTTCCCAGCGGGGGAACACCGGGGAGCTGTTTTTT
CASSSQRGNTGELFF
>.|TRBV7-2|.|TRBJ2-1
TGTGCCAGCAGCTTACTGGGGGGGGCCGGGACTACTGTCTACAATGAGCAGTTCTTC
CASSLLGGAGTTVYNEQFF
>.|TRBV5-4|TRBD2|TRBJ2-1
TGTGCCAGCAGCTTAGAGCGGGGGGGCCATGAGCAGTTCTTC
CASSLERGGHEQFF
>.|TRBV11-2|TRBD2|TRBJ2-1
TGTGCCAGCAGCTTCTCTCGCGGGAGTCATGAGCAGTTCTTC
CASSFSRGSHEQFF
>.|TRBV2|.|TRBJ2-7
TGTGCCAGCAGGTCTGTAAGCTACGTCTACGAGCAGTACTTC
CASRSVSYVYEQYF
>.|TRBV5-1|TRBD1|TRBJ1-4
TGCGCCAGTGGGACAGGGGGCTCAACTAATGAAAAACTGTTTTTT
CASGTGGSTNEKLFF
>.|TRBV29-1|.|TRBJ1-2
TGCAGCGCTCGGGACACGGACTACTATGGCTACACCTTC
CSARDTDYYGYTF
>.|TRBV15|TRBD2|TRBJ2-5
TGTGCCACCAGCAGGGGACTAGCGAGTGAGACCCAGTACTTC
CATSRGLASETQYF
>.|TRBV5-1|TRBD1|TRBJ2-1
TGCGCCAGCAGCTCCCCAGGGGGCAACGAGCAGTTCTTC
CASSSPGGNEQFF
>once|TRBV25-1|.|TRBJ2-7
TGTGCCAGCAGTGAATATATTCGAAAAGGGTCGAACTACGAGCAGTACTTC
CASSEYIRKGSNYEQYF
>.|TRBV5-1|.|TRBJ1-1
TGCGCCACCACCGGCGGGTTAATGAACACTGAAGCTTTCTTT
CATTGGLMNTEAFF
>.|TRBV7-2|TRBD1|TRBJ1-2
TGTGCCAGCAGCCAGGGGGAAGACTATGGCTACACCTTC
CASSQGEDYGYTF